The next 6 T cell receptor beta chains were all read from a single sample in a study of cytomegalovirus exposure and HLA in healthy donors. It was with 60 Vbeta and 13 Jbeta primers that the PCR ran. Produced via immunoSEQ multiplex PCR; TCRdb's table is partial and in-frame only. The sample carries some 130,000 clones, approximately 61% recorded once. The material sequenced was PBMCs. These receptors were taken from a human donor in good health.

Only a few counts were recorded for this clone. The gene calls are TRBV5-4 and TRBJ2-7; D is perhaps TRBD2 (6 bases). Trimming removed 4 bases from V and 2 bases from J, with 13 bases in between. CDR3 length: 14 amino acids. Germline assignment: CDR1 SGHNT and CDR2 YYREEE (reference sequence). DNA for the CDR3: TGTGCCAGCAGCGGGGACTTTGCGACCTACGAGCAGTACTTC. Amino acid sequence: CASSGDFATYEQYF.

The J gene is TRBJ1-3, the V gene TRBV28; no firm D call. This CDR3 is 16 amino acids long. The V gene lost 7 bases and the J gene lost 0 bases, with 16 bases spanning the gap. Germline-derived CDR1 and CDR2 are MDHEN and SYDVKM. Here the CDR3 DNA reads TGTGCCAGCACCCCCTGGGCAGGTAGCTCTGGAAACACCATATATTTT. Amino acids: CASTPWAGSSGNTIYF.

The chain combines TRBV5-3 with TRBJ2-7; tentatively, D is TRBD1 (5 bases). TRBV5-3 is designated an ORF whose function remains uncertain. Trimming left V 6 bases short and J 4 bases short, with 23 bases between. The CDR3 is 16 amino acids. The CDR3 coding sequence is TGTGCCAGAATAGAAGGCTTGCTGGGGCTAGATTACGAGCAGTACTTC. Its protein product is CARIEGLLGLDYEQYF.

This clone was observed a few times. This sequence joins TRBV28 and TRBJ2-4; D might be TRBD1 (6 bases). Germline CDR1 MDHEN, CDR2 SYDVKM. The CDR3 consists of 15 residues. V was cut by 5 bases and J by 9 bases, with 20 bases left in between. The CDR3 bases are TGTGCCAGCAGTGCTCCCGGGACAAAGAAGGGCATTCAGTACTTC. It is translated as CASSAPGTKKGIQYF.

In this sample, this clone turned up a few times. The chain is built from TRBV5-4 and TRBJ1-2; 8 bases line up with TRBD1. V trimming: 4 bases; J trimming: 5 bases; junction bases outside the gene matches: 13. This CDR3 spans 16 amino acids. CDR1 SGHNT and CDR2 YYREEE come from the germline V gene (reference sequence). Here the CDR3 DNA reads TGTGCCAGCAGCCTAACTTCCCGGGACAGGAAATATGGCTACACCTTC. Its translation is CASSLTSRDRKYGYTF.

The chain is built from TRBV9 and TRBJ2-5; TRBD1 agrees at 9 bases. After removal of 4 bases from V and 4 bases from J, the junction contained 2 bases not matched to a gene. The CDR3 has 13 residues. Germline V gene lookup returns CDR1 SGDLS and CDR2 YYNGEE. This chain's CDR3 is CASSPTGGETQYF. The CDR3 DNA reads TGTGCCAGCAGCCCGACAGGGGGAGAGACCCAGTACTTC.